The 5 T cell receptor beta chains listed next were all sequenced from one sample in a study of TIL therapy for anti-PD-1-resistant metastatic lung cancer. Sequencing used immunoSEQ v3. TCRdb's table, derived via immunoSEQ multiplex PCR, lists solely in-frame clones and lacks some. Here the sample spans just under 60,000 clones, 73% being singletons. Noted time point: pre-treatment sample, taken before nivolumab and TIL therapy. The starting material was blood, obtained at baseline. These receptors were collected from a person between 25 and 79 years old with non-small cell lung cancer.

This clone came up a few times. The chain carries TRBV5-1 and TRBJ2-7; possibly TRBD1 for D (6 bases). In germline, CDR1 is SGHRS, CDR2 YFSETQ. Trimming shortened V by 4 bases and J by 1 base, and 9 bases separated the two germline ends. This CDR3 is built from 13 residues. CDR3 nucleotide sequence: TGCGCCAGCAGCAGGGACAAATCCTACGAGCAGTACTTC. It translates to CASSRDKSYEQYF.

CDR3 protein: CASGLGAGLRNIQYF. The CDR3 DNA follows: TGTGCTAGTGGTTTGGGAGCGGGACTGAGGAACATTCAGTACTTC. The chain has TRBV12-5 and TRBJ2-4; 7 positions match TRBD2. Germline CDR1 and CDR2: LGHNT and FRNRAP. The CDR3 covers 15 residues. V lost 1 base to trimming and J lost 7 bases; unmatched junction nucleotides: 7.

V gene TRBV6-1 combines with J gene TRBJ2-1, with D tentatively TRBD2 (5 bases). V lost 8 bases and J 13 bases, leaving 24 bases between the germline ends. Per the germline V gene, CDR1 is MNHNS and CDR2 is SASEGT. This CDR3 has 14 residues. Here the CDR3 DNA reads TGTGCCAGCGCTCTAGTGAGAGGTATTGCGGGTCAGTTCTTC. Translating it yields CASALVRGIAGQFF.

CDR3 bases: TGTGCCAGTAGTCCATGGACAGGCCCCTCTGGAAACACCATATATTTT. This gives the protein CASSPWTGPSGNTIYF. This chain joins TRBV19 and TRBJ1-3; 7 nucleotides agree with TRBD1. This CDR3 has 16 residues. J gave up 0 bases and V 5 bases, and 7 bases lay outside the gene matches. Germline V gives CDR1 LNHDA, CDR2 SQIVND (reference sequence).

CDR3 sequence: CASSLGPQVGTGELFF. The DNA of the CDR3 is TGCGCCAGCAGCTTGGGACCGCAGGTGGGGACCGGGGAGCTGTTTTTT. The rearrangement links TRBV5-1 to TRBJ2-2; D not certain. In germline, CDR1 is SGHRS, CDR2 YFSETQ. This CDR3 comprises 16 residues. V dropped 0 bases and J dropped 5 bases, with 14 bases sitting between them.